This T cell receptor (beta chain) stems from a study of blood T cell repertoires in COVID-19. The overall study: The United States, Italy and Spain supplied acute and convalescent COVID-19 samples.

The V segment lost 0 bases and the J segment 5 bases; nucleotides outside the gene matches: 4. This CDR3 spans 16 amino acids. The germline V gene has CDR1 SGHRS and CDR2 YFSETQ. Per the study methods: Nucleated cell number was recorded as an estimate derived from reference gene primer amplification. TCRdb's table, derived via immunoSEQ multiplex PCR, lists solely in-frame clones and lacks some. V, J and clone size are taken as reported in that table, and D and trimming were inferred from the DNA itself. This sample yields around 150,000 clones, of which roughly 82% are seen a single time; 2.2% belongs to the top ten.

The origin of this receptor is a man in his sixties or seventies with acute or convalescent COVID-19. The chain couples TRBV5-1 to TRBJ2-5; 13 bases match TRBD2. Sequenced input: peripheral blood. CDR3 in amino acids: CASSLGTSGGWETQYF. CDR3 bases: TGCGCCAGCAGCTTGGGGACTAGCGGGGGTTGGGAGACCCAGTACTTC.